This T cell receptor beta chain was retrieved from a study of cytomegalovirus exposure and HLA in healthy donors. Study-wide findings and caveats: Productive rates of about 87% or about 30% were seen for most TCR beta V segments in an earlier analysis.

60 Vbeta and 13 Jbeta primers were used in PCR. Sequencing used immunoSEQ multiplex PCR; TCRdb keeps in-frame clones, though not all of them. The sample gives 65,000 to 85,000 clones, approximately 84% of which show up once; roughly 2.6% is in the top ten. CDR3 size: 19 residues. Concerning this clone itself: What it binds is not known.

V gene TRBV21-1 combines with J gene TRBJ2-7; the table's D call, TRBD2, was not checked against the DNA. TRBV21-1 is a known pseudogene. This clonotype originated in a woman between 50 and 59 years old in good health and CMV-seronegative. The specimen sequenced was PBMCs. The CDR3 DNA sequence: TGTGCCAGCAGCAAAGAGCGGGGGAGCGGGAGGAGGGTATCCTACGAGCAGTACTTC. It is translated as CASSKERGSGRRVSYEQYF.